A selection of T cell receptor beta chains follows, all from one sample in a study of beta chain features in type 1 diabetes. TCRdb's copy holds only in-frame clones and misses some; the assay was immunoSEQ multiplex PCR. In the table there are 900,000 or so clones, 17% of which are singletons. The specimen sequenced was naive CD4+ T cells from blood. These receptors originate from a woman under 30 in good health. CDR3s include the opening cysteine and the closing phenylalanine or tryptophan. The order of the fields is J gene, clone size, CDR3 length, V gene, D gene, CDR3 protein, CDR3 DNA. A D gene is named only where the DNA matches it firmly. The size field is filled for only some rows; it gives once, few, many or a size class.

J gene: TRBJ2-3; clone size: -; CDR3 length: 14; V gene: TRBV5-1; D gene: -; CDR3 protein: CASSLDRATDTQYF; CDR3 DNA: TGCGCCAGCAGCTTGGATAGGGCCACAGATACGCAGTATTTT
J gene: TRBJ2-1; clone size: -; CDR3 length: 13; V gene: TRBV9; D gene: -; CDR3 protein: CASSVAWDYEQFF; CDR3 DNA: TGTGCCAGCAGCGTAGCGTGGGACTATGAGCAGTTCTTC
J gene: TRBJ2-1; clone size: -; CDR3 length: 15; V gene: TRBV6-1; D gene: TRBD2; CDR3 protein: CASSARTSGTNEQFF; CDR3 DNA: TGTGCCAGCAGTGCCCGGACTAGCGGGACCAATGAGCAGTTCTTC
J gene: TRBJ1-5; clone size: -; CDR3 length: 16; V gene: TRBV11-2; D gene: -; CDR3 protein: CASSLSWGHSNQPQHF; CDR3 DNA: TGTGCCAGCAGCTTATCGTGGGGCCATAGCAATCAGCCCCAGCATTTT
J gene: TRBJ2-1; clone size: few; CDR3 length: 18; V gene: TRBV7-9; D gene: TRBD1; CDR3 protein: CASSSLGQGHFSYNEQFF; CDR3 DNA: TGTGCCAGCAGCTCGTTGGGACAGGGACATTTTTCCTACAATGAGCAGTTCTTC
J gene: TRBJ2-4; clone size: -; CDR3 length: 16; V gene: TRBV5-4; D gene: -; CDR3 protein: CASSLYWGAGSNIQYF; CDR3 DNA: TGTGCCAGCAGCTTATACTGGGGAGCCGGGTCGAACATTCAGTACTTC
J gene: TRBJ2-5; clone size: -; CDR3 length: 14; V gene: TRBV28; D gene: TRBD1; CDR3 protein: CASSSGQSQETQYF; CDR3 DNA: TGTGCCAGCAGTTCGGGACAGAGCCAAGAGACCCAGTACTTC
J gene: TRBJ2-6; clone size: -; CDR3 length: 13; V gene: TRBV4-1; D gene: -; CDR3 protein: CASRGSGANVLTF; CDR3 DNA: TGCGCCAGCAGGGGGTCTGGGGCCAACGTCCTGACTTTC
J gene: TRBJ1-4; clone size: few; CDR3 length: 15; V gene: TRBV7-6; D gene: TRBD1; CDR3 protein: CASSLGGQTNEKLFF; CDR3 DNA: TGTGCCAGCAGCTTAGGGGGACAGACAAATGAAAAACTGTTTTTT
J gene: TRBJ1-4; clone size: -; CDR3 length: 17; V gene: TRBV4-3; D gene: -; CDR3 protein: CASSRGRGGTTNEKLFF; CDR3 DNA: TGCGCCAGCAGCCGGGGGCGCGGGGGGACAACTAATGAAAAACTGTTTTTT
J gene: TRBJ2-5; clone size: -; CDR3 length: 17; V gene: TRBV7-6; D gene: -; CDR3 protein: CASSRVGLLPKEETQYF; CDR3 DNA: TGTGCCAGCAGTCGAGTCGGACTCCTACCGAAAGAAGAGACCCAGTACTTC
J gene: TRBJ2-7; clone size: few; CDR3 length: 14; V gene: TRBV6-5; D gene: -; CDR3 protein: CASSYGDSSYEQYF; CDR3 DNA: TGTGCCAGCAGTTACGGAGACAGCTCCTACGAGCAGTACTTC
J gene: TRBJ1-5; clone size: few; CDR3 length: 12; V gene: TRBV6-1; D gene: -; CDR3 protein: CASSFIWQPQHF; CDR3 DNA: TGTGCCAGCAGTTTTATATGGCAGCCCCAGCATTTT
J gene: TRBJ1-3; clone size: -; CDR3 length: 16; V gene: TRBV5-6; D gene: -; CDR3 protein: CASSPRTSRSGNTIYF; CDR3 DNA: TGTGCCAGCAGCCCGAGGACATCTCGCTCTGGAAACACCATATATTTT
J gene: TRBJ2-7; clone size: -; CDR3 length: 19; V gene: TRBV4-3; D gene: -; CDR3 protein: CASSQDWGSGSDLAYEQYF; CDR3 DNA: TGCGCCAGCAGCCAAGATTGGGGTAGTGGGAGCGACTTGGCCTACGAGCAGTACTTC
J gene: TRBJ1-1; clone size: few; CDR3 length: 14; V gene: TRBV10-3; D gene: TRBD1; CDR3 protein: CAINSGTVNTEAFF; CDR3 DNA: TGTGCCATCAATTCAGGGACAGTGAACACTGAAGCTTTCTTT
J gene: TRBJ2-3; clone size: few; CDR3 length: 17; V gene: TRBV28; D gene: TRBD2; CDR3 protein: CASSPSPGLAGTDTQYF; CDR3 DNA: TGTGCCAGCAGCCCGTCCCCGGGACTAGCGGGGACAGATACGCAGTATTTT
J gene: TRBJ1-5; clone size: few; CDR3 length: 16; V gene: TRBV7-9; D gene: -; CDR3 protein: CASSLAGGGRGQPQHF; CDR3 DNA: TGTGCCAGCAGCTTAGCGGGCGGGGGGCGCGGTCAGCCCCAGCATTTT
J gene: TRBJ2-1; clone size: -; CDR3 length: 14; V gene: TRBV28; D gene: -; CDR3 protein: CATNQGSSYNEQFF; CDR3 DNA: TGTGCCACCAACCAGGGGAGCTCCTACAATGAGCAGTTCTTC